The 20 T cell receptor beta chains below all came from one sample that was sequenced in a study of cytomegalovirus exposure and HLA in healthy donors. PCR primers comprised 60 Vbeta and 13 Jbeta primers. Sequencing used immunoSEQ multiplex PCR; TCRdb keeps in-frame clones, though not all of them. Among about 150,000 clones, about 8.9% were seen once, and the ten largest hold roughly 1.9%. The sample was PBMCs. These receptors were taken from a man aged 45-65 years in good health and CMV-seronegative.

CDR3 in amino acids: CASSSIQYNQPQHF. The DNA of the CDR3 is TGTGCCAGCTCATCAATACAGTACAATCAGCCCCAGCATTTT. The chain joins TRBV18 to TRBJ1-5; D uncertain. Germline V gives CDR1 KGHSH, CDR2 LQKENI. V was pared by 5 bases and J by 3 bases, with 11 bases between. This CDR3 region has 14 residues.

The genes are TRBV5-8 and TRBJ1-4; TRBD1 matches 12 bases. The length of the CDR3 is 15 residues. Germline CDR1 SGHTS, CDR2 YDEGEE. J gave up 8 bases and V 3 bases, and 5 bases lay outside the gene matches. The CDR3 here is CASSWGQGALEKLFF. In DNA form, the CDR3 reads TGTGCCAGCAGCTGGGGACAGGGGGCGTTAGAAAAACTGTTTTTT.

V gene TRBV5-1 combines with J gene TRBJ2-3; 11 bases fit TRBD2. CDR1 is SGHRS and CDR2 is YFSETQ in the germline V gene. The CDR3 is made up of 17 amino acids. J was trimmed by 2 bases and V by 3 bases; bases with no gene match: 8. The CDR3, as DNA: TGCGCCAGCAGCTGGGAGGCTAGCGGGAGGCCCACAGATACGCAGTATTTT. Protein product: CASSWEASGRPTDTQYF.

The V and J genes are TRBV5-4 and TRBJ1-1, with TRBD1 matching 7 bases. Germline V gene data show CDR1 as SGHNT and CDR2 as YYREEE (reference sequence). J gave up 2 bases and V 5 bases, and 6 bases lay outside the gene matches. The CDR3 consists of 14 residues. The CDR3 reads CASSRGTVNTEAFF. In DNA, the CDR3 is TGTGCCAGCAGTAGGGGGACAGTCAACACTGAAGCTTTCTTT.

This rearrangement joins TRBV18 to TRBJ1-1, with D unresolved. Germline CDR1 is KGHSH and CDR2 is LQKENI. The CDR3 consists of 16 residues. The V end was cut by 1 base, the J end by 6 bases, with 18 bases between. CDR3 amino acids: CASSPRSGTVDSEAFF. CDR3 in DNA: TGTGCCAGCTCACCACGATCGGGAACCGTCGACTCTGAAGCTTTCTTT.

The J gene is TRBJ2-7, the V gene TRBV28; 8 nucleotides align to TRBD1. Per germline, CDR1 MDHEN and CDR2 SYDVKM. The CDR3 covers 15 residues. Trimming took 7 bases from V and 3 from J; bases not matched to a gene: 11. The DNA for the CDR3 is TGTGCCAGCAAAGTTCTTAGGACAGGGCGCTACGAGCAGTACTTC. Encoded protein: CASKVLRTGRYEQYF.

V usage is TRBV19 and J usage is TRBJ1-4; D remains ambiguous. The ends were cut back, 5 bases at V and 6 bases at J, with 10 bases in the middle. The V gene's germline CDR1 is LNHDA and CDR2 SQIVND (reference sequence). This CDR3 has 13 amino acids. The CDR3 region has the DNA TGTGCCAGTAGTGTGACTGTGGATGAAAAACTGTTTTTT. This sequence encodes CASSVTVDEKLFF.

This clone was seen only a few times. The V and J genes are TRBV30 and TRBJ1-4; no firm D call. The CDR3 consists of 14 residues. The V gene lost 2 bases and the J gene lost 7 bases, with 14 bases spanning the gap. The germline V gene has CDR1 GTSNPN and CDR2 SVGIG (reference sequence). This CDR3 is CAWSRSAVGEKLFF. As DNA, the CDR3 is TGTGCCTGGAGTAGGAGCGCAGTTGGTGAAAAACTGTTTTTT. The full variable domain, with the rest looked up from reference TRBV30 and TRBJ1-4, is SQTIHQWPATLVQPVGSPLSLECTVEGTSNPNLYWYRQAAGRGLQLLFYSVGIGQISSEVPQNLSASRPQDRQFILSSKKLLLSDSGFYLCAWSRSAVGEKLFFGSGTQLSVL.

The chain links TRBV30 to TRBJ1-1; 7 bases line up with TRBD1. The CDR3 has 14 amino acids. V shed 0 bases and J 3 bases; nucleotides not matched to a gene: 4. From germline, CDR1 is GTSNPN and CDR2 SVGIG (reference sequence). CDR3 DNA sequence: TGTGCCTGGAGTGTGGGCAGGGGGGACACTGAAGCTTTCTTT. This sequence encodes CAWSVGRGDTEAFF.

About this clone: At the DNA level, this CDR3 is encoded by other sequences in the same sample as well. The V call is TRBV7-3, the J call TRBJ1-1; D remains unclear. With 5 bases removed from V and 1 base from J, the gap between germline ends came to 8 bases. Germline lookup yields CDR1 SGHTA and CDR2 FQGTGA. The CDR3 spans 13 residues. The CDR3 loop reads CASSPTRNTEAFF. In DNA form, the CDR3 reads TGTGCCAGCAGCCCCACTAGGAACACTGAAGCTTTCTTT. The full variable domain, completed using reference TRBV7-3 and TRBJ1-1, is GAGVSQTPSNKVTEKGKYVELRCDPISGHTALYWYRQSLGQGPEFLIYFQGTGAADDSGLPNDRFFAVRPEGSVSTLKIQRTERGDSAVYLCASSPTRNTEAFFGQGTRLTVV.

The chain has TRBV18 and TRBJ1-1, with D possibly being TRBD1 (5 bases). Germline V CDR1 and CDR2: KGHSH, LQKENI. The CDR3 extends over 14 amino acids. V lost 0 bases and J lost 6, with 11 bases in between. Written as DNA, the CDR3 is TGTGCCAGCTCACCACCGGGGGGATTCGCTGAAGCTTTCTTT. It translates to CASSPPGGFAEAFF.

This clone appeared a few times. J is TRBJ1-2 and V is TRBV7-9, with D uncertain. The CDR3 contains 12 residues. V dropped 1 base and J dropped 4 bases, with 4 bases sitting between them. Germline CDR1 is SEHNR and CDR2 is FQNEAQ (reference sequence). The CDR3: CASSLDIYGYTF. DNA for the CDR3: TGTGCCAGCAGCTTAGATATCTATGGCTACACCTTC. Together with reference TRBV7-9 and TRBJ1-2, the CDR3 gives the full variable domain: DTGVSQNPRHKITKRGQNVTFRCDPISEHNRLYWYRQTLGQGPEFLTYFQNEAQLEKSRLLSDRFSAERPKGSFSTLEIQRTEQGDSAMYLCASSLDIYGYTFGSGTRLTVV.

This clone was picked up a small number of times. The chain joins TRBV18 to TRBJ2-1, with 10 bases that match TRBD2. This CDR3 has 17 residues. Germline values: CDR1 KGHSH, CDR2 LQKENI. Trimming at V came to 3 bases and at J to 0 bases, leaving 5 bases not matched to a gene. The DNA for the CDR3 is TGTGCCAGCTCACCGGGACTAGCGAGGAGCTCCTACAATGAGCAGTTCTTC. This codes for CASSPGLARSSYNEQFF.

This clone was detected a few times. This chain connects TRBV27 to TRBJ1-5; maybe TRBD1 (6 bases). Germline values: CDR1 MNHEY, CDR2 SMNVEV (reference sequence). V was cut by 0 bases and J by 1 base, with 19 bases left in between. The CDR3 is 19 residues long. CDR3 protein: CASSLSIKWTAWSNQPQHF. DNA of the CDR3: TGTGCCAGCAGTTTATCGATAAAATGGACAGCCTGGAGCAATCAGCCCCAGCATTTT.

This clone has just a few counts. CDR3 in DNA: TGTGCCAGCAGCGACGGGTTCCCCCCTAATCAGCCCCAGCATTTT. The encoded protein is CASSDGFPPNQPQHF. V gene TRBV12-1 combines with J gene TRBJ1-5. TRBV12-1 is described as a pseudogene. This CDR3 is built from 15 residues.

This clone was detected a few times. V gene TRBV7-3 combines with J gene TRBJ1-1, with 11 bases aligning to TRBD1. J was trimmed by 10 bases and V by 4 bases; bases with no gene match: 5. Germline values: CDR1 SGHTA, CDR2 FQGTGA. The CDR3 covers 13 residues. The CDR3 region has the DNA TGTGCCAGCAGCTGGGACAGGGGGGAGGTAGCTTTCTTT. It encodes CASSWDRGEVAFF.

This clone was seen a handful of times. This chain joins TRBV30 and TRBJ2-5; the D gene is possibly TRBD2 (7 bases). The V end was cut by 7 bases, the J end by 4 bases, with 25 bases between. CDR1 is GTSNPN and CDR2 is SVGIG in the germline V gene (reference sequence). The CDR3 contains 16 residues. The CDR3 is CASSSLDRPGGETQYF. In DNA form, the CDR3 reads TGTGCCTCGTCGTCATTAGACAGGCCGGGAGGAGAGACCCAGTACTTC.

This clone has at least ten counts. This chain joins TRBV6-6 and TRBJ2-3, with 7 bases lining up with TRBD1. Germline V gene data show CDR1 as MNHNY and CDR2 as SVGAGI (reference sequence). The J segment lost 0 bases and the V segment lost 2 bases, leaving 5 bases of the junction unmatched. The CDR3 length is 16 residues. CDR3 region: CASSYHRDRSTDTQYF. CDR3 coding DNA: TGTGCCAGCAGTTACCACCGGGACAGAAGCACAGATACGCAGTATTTT.

A few counts support this clone. The chain combines TRBV30 with TRBJ1-1; D not resolved. Per germline, CDR1 GTSNPN and CDR2 SVGIG (reference sequence). Trimming took 4 bases from V and 6 from J, leaving 12 bases between them. This CDR3 is built from 12 residues. The CDR3 nucleotides read TGTGCCTGGATGGGGAGGGTCTCTGAAGCTTTCTTT. Translated: CAWMGRVSEAFF.

V and J are TRBV25-1 and TRBJ1-4; TRBD1 aligns across 7 bases. This CDR3 is built from 15 residues. The trim removed 6 bases at V and 7 bases at J, leaving 11 bases unmatched. CDR1 and CDR2 from the germline V gene are MGHDK and SYGVNS. This CDR3 is CASRRATGESEKLFF. CDR3 DNA sequence: TGTGCCAGCAGGAGGGCAACAGGGGAGTCTGAAAAACTGTTTTTT.